Detailed here is one T cell receptor beta chain. The data stem from a study of cytomegalovirus exposure and HLA in healthy donors. PCR involved 60 Vbeta and 13 Jbeta primers. Measured with immunoSEQ multiplex PCR; TCRdb has only the in-frame clones, and not every one. The data hold 90,000 to 100,000 clones, with about 84% observed a single time. The CDR3 consists of 15 residues. Trimming took off 1 base at V and 11 bases at J, with 20 bases between the two ends. Germline assignment: CDR1 SEHNR and CDR2 FQNEAQ (reference sequence). The chain is built from TRBV7-9 and TRBJ1-1, with a possible D match to TRBD1 (6 bases). The sequence derives from a man between 18 and 29 years old in good health and CMV-seronegative. Sample: PBMCs. The CDR3 DNA reads TGTGCCAGCAGCTTAGGGCCAGGGGCTCAAGCTGGGGCTTTCTTT. It is translated as CASSLGPGAQAGAFF.